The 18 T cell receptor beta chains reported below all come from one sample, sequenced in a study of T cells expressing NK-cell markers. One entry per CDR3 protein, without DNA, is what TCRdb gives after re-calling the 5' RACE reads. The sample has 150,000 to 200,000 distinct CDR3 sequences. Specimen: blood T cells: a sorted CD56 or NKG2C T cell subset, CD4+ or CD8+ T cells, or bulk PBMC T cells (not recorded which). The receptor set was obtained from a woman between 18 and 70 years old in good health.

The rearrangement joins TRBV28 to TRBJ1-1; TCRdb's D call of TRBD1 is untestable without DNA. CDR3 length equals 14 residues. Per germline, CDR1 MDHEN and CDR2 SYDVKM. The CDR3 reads CASPPGQGGTEAFF.

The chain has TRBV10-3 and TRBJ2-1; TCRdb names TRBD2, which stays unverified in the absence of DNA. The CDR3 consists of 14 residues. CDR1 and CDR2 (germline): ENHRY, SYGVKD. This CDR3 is CAISESFTASEQFF.

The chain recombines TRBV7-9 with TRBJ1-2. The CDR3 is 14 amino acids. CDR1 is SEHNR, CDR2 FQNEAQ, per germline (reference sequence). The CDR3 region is CASSLAEASYGYTF.

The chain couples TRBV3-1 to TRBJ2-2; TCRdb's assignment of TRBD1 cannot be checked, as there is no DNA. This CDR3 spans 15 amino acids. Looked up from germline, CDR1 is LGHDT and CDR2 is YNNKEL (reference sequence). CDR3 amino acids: CASSLVTGGTGELFF.

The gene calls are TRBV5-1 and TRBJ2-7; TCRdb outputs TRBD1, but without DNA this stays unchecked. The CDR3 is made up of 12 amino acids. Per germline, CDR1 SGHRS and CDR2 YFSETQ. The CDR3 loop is CASKGGDYEQYF.

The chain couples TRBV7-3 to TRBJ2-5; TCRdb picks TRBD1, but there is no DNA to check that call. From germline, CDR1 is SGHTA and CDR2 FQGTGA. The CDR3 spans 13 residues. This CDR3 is CASSLRQGATQYF. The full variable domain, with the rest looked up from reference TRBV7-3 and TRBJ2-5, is GAGVSQTPSNKVTEKGKYVELRCDPISGHTALYWYRQSLGQGPEFLIYFQGTGAADDSGLPNDRFFAVRPEGSVSTLKIQRTERGDSAVYLCASSLRQGATQYFGPGTRLLVL.

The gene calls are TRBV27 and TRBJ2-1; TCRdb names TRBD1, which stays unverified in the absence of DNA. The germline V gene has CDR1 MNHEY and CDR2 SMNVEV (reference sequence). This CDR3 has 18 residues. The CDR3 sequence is CASSYEPPGRLYADEQFF.

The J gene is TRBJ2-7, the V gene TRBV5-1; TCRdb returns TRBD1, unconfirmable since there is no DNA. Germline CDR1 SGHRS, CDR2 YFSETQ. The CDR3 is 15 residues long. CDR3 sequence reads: CASSPNRGYAYEQYF.

The CDR3 protein is CASSQPTLVHSSYNEQFF. The chain joins TRBV3-1 to TRBJ2-1; without DNA, the TCRdb call of TRBD2 cannot be checked. The germline V gene has CDR1 LGHDT and CDR2 YNNKEL (reference sequence). The CDR3 is 18 amino acids.

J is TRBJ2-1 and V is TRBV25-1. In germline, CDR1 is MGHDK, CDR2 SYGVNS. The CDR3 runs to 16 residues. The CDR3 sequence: CASSEKGSPPYNEQFF.

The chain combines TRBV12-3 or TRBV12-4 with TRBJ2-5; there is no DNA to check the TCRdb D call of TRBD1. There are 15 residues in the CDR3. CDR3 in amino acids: CASTSHGVMGETQYF.

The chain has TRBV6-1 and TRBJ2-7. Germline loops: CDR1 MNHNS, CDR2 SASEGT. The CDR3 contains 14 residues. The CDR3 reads CASIDPDPTYEQYF.

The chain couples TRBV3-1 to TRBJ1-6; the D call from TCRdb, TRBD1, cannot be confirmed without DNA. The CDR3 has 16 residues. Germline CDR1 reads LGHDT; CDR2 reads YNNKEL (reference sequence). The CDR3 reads CASSQDTLDSDSPLHF.

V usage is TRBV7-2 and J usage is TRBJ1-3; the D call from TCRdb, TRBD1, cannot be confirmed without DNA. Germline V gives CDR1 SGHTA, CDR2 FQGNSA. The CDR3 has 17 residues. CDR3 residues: CASSLAVRASSGNTIYF.

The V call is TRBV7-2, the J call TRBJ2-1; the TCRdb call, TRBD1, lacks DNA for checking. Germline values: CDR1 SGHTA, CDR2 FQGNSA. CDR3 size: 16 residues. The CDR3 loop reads CASSLGWGGRVDEQFF.

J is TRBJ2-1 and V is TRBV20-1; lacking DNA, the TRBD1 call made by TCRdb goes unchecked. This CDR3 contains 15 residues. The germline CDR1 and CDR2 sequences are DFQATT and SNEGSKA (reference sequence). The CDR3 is CSARDPRGVGNEQFF.

This CDR3 is CASRGGSTDTQYF. The chain combines TRBV9 with TRBJ2-3; TCRdb designates TRBD1, a call that cannot be tested without DNA. CDR1 and CDR2 (germline): SGDLS, YYNGEE. There are 13 residues in the CDR3.

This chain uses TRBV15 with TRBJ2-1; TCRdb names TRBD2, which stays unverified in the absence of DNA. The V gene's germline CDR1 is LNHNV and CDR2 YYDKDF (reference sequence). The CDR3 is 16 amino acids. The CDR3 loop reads CATSRDRLAGNNEQFF.